Included here is one T cell receptor (beta chain) sequence, with context. Antigen specificity is unknown. The record originates from a study of T-cell memory formation after mild COVID-19. On the study more broadly: Each donor largely had its own TCR clusters. Study findings and constraints: Pre-infection memory held some responding clones, suggesting pre-existing cross-reactive T cells responded.

Each CDR3 protein gets one entry after TCRdb re-called the 5' RACE reads with MiXCR. The sample records nearly 250,000 distinct CDR3 sequences, roughly 14% being singletons. This CDR3 has 12 amino acids. Germline CDR1 reads DFQATT; CDR2 reads SNEGSKA (reference sequence). Trimming took off 6 bases at V and 3 bases at J, with 12 bases between the two ends. The sequenced material came from PBMCs or a T cell subset sorted from them (not recorded which). The receptor comes from an adult woman who had mild COVID-19 (a few samples of this study predate the infection). Cell type and time point are not known. The chain combines TRBV20-1 with TRBJ2-7; D is possibly TRBD2 (5 bases). The CDR3 loop reads CSATGSVYEQYF. As DNA, the CDR3 is TGCAGTGCCACTGGGAGCGTCTACGAGCAGTACTTC.